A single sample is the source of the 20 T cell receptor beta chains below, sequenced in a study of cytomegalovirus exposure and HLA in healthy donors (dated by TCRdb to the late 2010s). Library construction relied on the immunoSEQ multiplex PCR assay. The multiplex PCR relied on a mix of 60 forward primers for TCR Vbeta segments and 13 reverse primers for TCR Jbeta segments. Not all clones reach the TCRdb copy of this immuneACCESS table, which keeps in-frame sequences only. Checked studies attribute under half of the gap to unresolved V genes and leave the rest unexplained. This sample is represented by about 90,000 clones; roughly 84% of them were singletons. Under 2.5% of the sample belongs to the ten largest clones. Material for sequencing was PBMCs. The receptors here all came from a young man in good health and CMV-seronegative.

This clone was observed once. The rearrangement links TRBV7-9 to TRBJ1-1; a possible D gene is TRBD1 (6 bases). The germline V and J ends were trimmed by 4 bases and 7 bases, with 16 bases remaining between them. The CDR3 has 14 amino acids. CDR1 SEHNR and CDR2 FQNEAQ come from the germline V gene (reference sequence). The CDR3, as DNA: TGTGCCAGCAGCTCTAAGGTCAGCAGGGGTGAAGCTTTCTTT. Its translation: CASSSKVSRGEAFF.

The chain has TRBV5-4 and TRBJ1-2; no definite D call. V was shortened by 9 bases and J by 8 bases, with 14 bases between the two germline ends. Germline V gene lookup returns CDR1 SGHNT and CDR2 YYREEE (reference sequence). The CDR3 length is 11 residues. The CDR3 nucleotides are TGTGCCACCGACGGGAGAAGGGGCTACACCTTC. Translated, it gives CATDGRRGYTF.

The CDR3 region has the DNA TGTGCCAGCAGCTTCCCTCCCCCCTACGAGCAGTACTTC. Amino acid sequence: CASSFPPPYEQYF. The gene calls are TRBV7-9 and TRBJ2-7, with no clear D. V lost 3 bases to trimming and J lost 2 bases, with 8 bases between them. CDR3 size: 13 residues. Germline CDR1 reads SEHNR; CDR2 reads FQNEAQ (reference sequence).

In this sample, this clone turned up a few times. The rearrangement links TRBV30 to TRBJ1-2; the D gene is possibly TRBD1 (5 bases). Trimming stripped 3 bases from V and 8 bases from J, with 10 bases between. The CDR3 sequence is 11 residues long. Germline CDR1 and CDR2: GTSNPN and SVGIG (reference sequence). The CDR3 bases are TGTGCCTGGAGAGGGGTTCACGGCTACACCTTC. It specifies CAWRGVHGYTF.

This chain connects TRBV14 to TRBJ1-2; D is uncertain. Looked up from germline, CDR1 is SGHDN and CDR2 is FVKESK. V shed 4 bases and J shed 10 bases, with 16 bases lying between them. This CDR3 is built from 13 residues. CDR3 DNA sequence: TGTGCCAGCAGCCTGTCGGGAATAGGTATCTACACCTTC. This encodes CASSLSGIGIYTF.

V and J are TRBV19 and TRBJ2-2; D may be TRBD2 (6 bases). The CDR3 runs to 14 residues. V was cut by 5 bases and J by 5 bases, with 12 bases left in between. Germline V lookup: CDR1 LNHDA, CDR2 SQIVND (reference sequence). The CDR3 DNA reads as TGTGCCAGTAGTCCCGGGACTTTTACCGGGGAGCTGTTTTTT. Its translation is CASSPGTFTGELFF.

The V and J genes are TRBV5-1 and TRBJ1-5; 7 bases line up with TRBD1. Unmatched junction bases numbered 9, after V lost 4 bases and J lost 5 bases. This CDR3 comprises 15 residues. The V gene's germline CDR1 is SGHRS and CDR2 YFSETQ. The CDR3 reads CASSLGDSYYQPQHF. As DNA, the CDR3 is TGCGCCAGCAGCCTAGGGGACAGTTATTATCAGCCCCAGCATTTT.

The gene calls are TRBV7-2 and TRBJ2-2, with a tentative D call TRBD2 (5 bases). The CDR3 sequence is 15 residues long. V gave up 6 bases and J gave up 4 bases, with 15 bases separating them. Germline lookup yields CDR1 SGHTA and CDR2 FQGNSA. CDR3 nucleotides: TGTGCCAGCAGACCGGGGTCGGCCGGCACCGGGGAGCTGTTTTTT. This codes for CASRPGSAGTGELFF.

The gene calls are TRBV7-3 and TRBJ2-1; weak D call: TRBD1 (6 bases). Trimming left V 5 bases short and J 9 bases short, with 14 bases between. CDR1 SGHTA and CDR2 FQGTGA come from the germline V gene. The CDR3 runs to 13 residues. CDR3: CASSLLTGGEQFF. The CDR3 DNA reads TGTGCCAGCAGCCTACTGACAGGAGGTGAGCAGTTCTTC.

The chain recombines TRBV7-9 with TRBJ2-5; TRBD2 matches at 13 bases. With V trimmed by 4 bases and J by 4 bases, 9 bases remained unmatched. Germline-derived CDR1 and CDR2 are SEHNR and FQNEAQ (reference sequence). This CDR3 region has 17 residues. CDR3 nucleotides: TGTGCCAGCAGCTCCCGGACTAGCGGGAGCGATAGAGAGACCCAGTACTTC. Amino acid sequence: CASSSRTSGSDRETQYF.

The CDR3: CASSPGTSEAFF. CDR3 bases: TGTGCCAGCAGCCCCGGGACATCTGAAGCTTTCTTT. This sequence joins TRBV6-5 and TRBJ1-1; D might be TRBD1 (6 bases). Germline V CDR1 and CDR2: MNHEY, SVGAGI. The CDR3 is 12 amino acids. V was pared by 6 bases and J by 6 bases, with 11 bases between.

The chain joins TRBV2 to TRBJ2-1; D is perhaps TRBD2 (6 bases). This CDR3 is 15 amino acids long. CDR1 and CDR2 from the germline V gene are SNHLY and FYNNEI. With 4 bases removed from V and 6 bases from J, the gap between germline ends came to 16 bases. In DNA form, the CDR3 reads TGTGCCAGCAGTGGTATGGGACTCCTTTCCAATGAGCAGTTCTTC. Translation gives CASSGMGLLSNEQFF. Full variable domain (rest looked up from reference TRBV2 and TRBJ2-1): EPEVTQTPSHQVTQMGQEVILRCVPISNHLYFYWYRQILGQKVEFLVSFYNNEISEKSEIFDDQFSVERPDGSNFTLKIRSTKLEDSAMYFCASSGMGLLSNEQFFGPGTRLTVL.

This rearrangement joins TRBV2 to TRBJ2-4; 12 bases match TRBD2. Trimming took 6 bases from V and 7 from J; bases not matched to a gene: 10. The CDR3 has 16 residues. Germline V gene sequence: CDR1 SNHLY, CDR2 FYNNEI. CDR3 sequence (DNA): TGTGCCAGCAGGCCTAGCGGGAGGGCCCTCAGGAACATTCAGTACTTC. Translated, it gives CASRPSGRALRNIQYF.

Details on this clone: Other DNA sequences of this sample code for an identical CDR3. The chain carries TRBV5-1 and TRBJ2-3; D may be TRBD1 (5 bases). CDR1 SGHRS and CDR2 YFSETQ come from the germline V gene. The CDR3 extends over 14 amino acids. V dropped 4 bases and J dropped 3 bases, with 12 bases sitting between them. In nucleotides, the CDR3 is TGCGCCAGCAGCCTGGGATCAGGGACAGATACGCAGTATTTT. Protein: CASSLGSGTDTQYF.

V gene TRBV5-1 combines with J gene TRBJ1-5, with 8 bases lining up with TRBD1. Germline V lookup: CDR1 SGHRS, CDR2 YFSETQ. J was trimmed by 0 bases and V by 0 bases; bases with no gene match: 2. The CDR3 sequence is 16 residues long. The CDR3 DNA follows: TGCGCCAGCAGCTTGGACGGACAGGGTAGCAATCAGCCCCAGCATTTT. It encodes CASSLDGQGSNQPQHF. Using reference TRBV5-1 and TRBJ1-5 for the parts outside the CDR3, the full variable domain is KAGVTQTPRYLIKTRGQQVTLSCSPISGHRSVSWYQQTPGQGLQFLFEYFSETQRNKGNFPGRFSGRQFSNSRSEMNVSTLELGDSALYLCASSLDGQGSNQPQHFGDGTRLSIL.

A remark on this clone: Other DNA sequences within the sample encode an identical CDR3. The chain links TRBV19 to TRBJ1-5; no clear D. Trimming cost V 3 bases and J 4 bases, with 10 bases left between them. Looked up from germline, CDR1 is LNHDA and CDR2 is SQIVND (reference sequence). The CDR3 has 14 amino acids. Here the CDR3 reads CASSIRGLNQPQHF. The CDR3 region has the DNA TGTGCCAGTAGTATTCGAGGGTTGAATCAGCCCCAGCATTTT.

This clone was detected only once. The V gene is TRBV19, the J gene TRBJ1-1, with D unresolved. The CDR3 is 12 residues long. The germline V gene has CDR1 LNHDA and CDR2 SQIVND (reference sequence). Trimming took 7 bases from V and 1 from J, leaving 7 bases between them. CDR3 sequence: CASTRGNTEAFF. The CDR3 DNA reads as TGTGCCAGTACCCGAGGGAACACTGAAGCTTTCTTT.

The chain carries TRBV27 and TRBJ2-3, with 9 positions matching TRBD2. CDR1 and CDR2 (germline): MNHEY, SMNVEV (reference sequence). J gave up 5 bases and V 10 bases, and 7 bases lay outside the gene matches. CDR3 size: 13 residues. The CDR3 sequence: CATQTSGGDTQYF. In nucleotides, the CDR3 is TGTGCCACCCAGACTAGCGGAGGAGATACGCAGTATTTT.

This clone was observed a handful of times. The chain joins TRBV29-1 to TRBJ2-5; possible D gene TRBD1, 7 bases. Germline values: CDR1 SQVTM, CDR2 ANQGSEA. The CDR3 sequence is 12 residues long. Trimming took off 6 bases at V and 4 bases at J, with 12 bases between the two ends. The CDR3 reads CSVIRGAETQYF. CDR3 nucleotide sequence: TGCAGCGTCATCAGGGGGGCAGAGACCCAGTACTTC. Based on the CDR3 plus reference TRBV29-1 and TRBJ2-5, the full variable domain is SAVISQKPSRDICQRGTSLTIQCQVDSQVTMMFWYRQQPGQSLTLIATANQGSEATYESGFVIDKFPISRPNLTFSTLTVSNMSPEDSSIYLCSVIRGAETQYFGPGTRLLVL.

CDR3 nucleotide sequence: TGTGCCAGCAGTACTAGACAGGCGGCGGCTTGGGGCTATGGCTACACCTTC. Translation gives CASSTRQAAAWGYGYTF. V usage is TRBV6-4 and J usage is TRBJ1-2; the D gene is possibly TRBD1 (6 bases). The CDR3 covers 17 residues. The V end lost 5 bases, the J end lost 4 bases, and 23 bases lay between the germline ends. The germline V gene has CDR1 MRHNA and CDR2 SNTAGT.